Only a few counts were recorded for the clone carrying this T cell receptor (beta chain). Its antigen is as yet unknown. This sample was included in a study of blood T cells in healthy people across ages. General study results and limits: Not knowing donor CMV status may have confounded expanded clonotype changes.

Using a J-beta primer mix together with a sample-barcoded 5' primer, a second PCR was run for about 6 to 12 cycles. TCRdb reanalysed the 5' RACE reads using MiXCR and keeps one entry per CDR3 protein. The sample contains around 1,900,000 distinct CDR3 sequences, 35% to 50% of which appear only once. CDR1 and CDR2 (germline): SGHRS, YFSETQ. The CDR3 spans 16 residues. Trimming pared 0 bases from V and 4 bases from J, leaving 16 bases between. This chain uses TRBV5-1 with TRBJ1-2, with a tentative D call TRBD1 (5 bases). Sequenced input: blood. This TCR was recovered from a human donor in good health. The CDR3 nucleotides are TGCGCCAGCAGCTTGGAGAGTGGTACAGGTTCCTATGGCTACACCTTC. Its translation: CASSLESGTGSYGYTF.